Listed below are T cell receptor beta chains from one sample, sequenced in a study of blood T cell repertoires in COVID-19. The repertoire was sequenced with immunoSEQ multiplex PCR; TCRdb's copy has only in-frame clones and lacks some. The sample records 300,000 to 400,000 clones, more than 80% being singletons. Material: PBMCs or T cells enriched from blood (not recorded which). The receptors derive from a man between 18 and 35 years old who had recovered from COVID-19. Each CDR3 is given with its conserved first and last residue. The order of the fields is clone size, J gene, V gene, D gene, CDR3 DNA, CDR3 protein. A D gene is named only where the DNA matches it firmly. The size entry is marked missing in some rows and otherwise reads once, few, many or a size class.

clone size: NA; J gene: TRBJ1-2; V gene: TRBV6-5; D gene: NA; CDR3 DNA: TGTGCCAGCAGTTACCGGGGTGGAGGCTACACCTTC; CDR3 protein: CASSYRGGGYTF
clone size: NA; J gene: TRBJ1-5; V gene: TRBV24-1; D gene: NA; CDR3 DNA: TGTGCCACCAGTGGTACGGGATACAATCAGCCCCAGCATTTT; CDR3 protein: CATSGTGYNQPQHF
clone size: NA; J gene: TRBJ2-1; V gene: TRBV6-5; D gene: TRBD1; CDR3 DNA: TGTGCCAGCAGTTACTTTTGGGTTGTAGGGGGCTCTGAGCAGTTCTTC; CDR3 protein: CASSYFWVVGGSEQFF
clone size: NA; J gene: TRBJ2-7; V gene: TRBV7-5; D gene: NA; CDR3 DNA: TGTGTCAGAACCTTTATAGCCTACGAGCAGTACTTC; CDR3 protein: CVRTFIAYEQYF
clone size: once; J gene: TRBJ1-5; V gene: TRBV12-3/TRBV12-4; D gene: NA; CDR3 DNA: TGTGCCAGCAGTTCCTCCCCCAATCAGCCCCAGCATTTT; CDR3 protein: CASSSSPNQPQHF
clone size: NA; J gene: TRBJ2-5; V gene: TRBV18; D gene: TRBD1; CDR3 DNA: TGTGCCAGCTCACTACAGGGGAGTGGCCAAGAGACCCAGTACTTC; CDR3 protein: CASSLQGSGQETQYF
clone size: few; J gene: TRBJ1-6; V gene: TRBV12-3/TRBV12-4; D gene: NA; CDR3 DNA: TGTGCCAGCAGCCCTCCCTATTCACCCCTCCACTTT; CDR3 protein: CASSPPYSPLHF
clone size: once; J gene: TRBJ2-1; V gene: TRBV7-2; D gene: NA; CDR3 DNA: TGTGCCAGCAGCTTAGATCAGGGGTACTACAATGAGCAGTTCTTC; CDR3 protein: CASSLDQGYYNEQFF
clone size: NA; J gene: TRBJ1-2; V gene: TRBV25-1; D gene: NA; CDR3 DNA: TGTGCCAGCTCTGACAGGAACTATGGCTACACCTTC; CDR3 protein: CASSDRNYGYTF
clone size: NA; J gene: TRBJ1-2; V gene: TRBV25-1; D gene: TRBD1; CDR3 DNA: TGTGCCAGCAGTGCAGGACAGGGGATCTATGGCTACACCTTC; CDR3 protein: CASSAGQGIYGYTF
clone size: NA; J gene: TRBJ2-1; V gene: TRBV3-1/TRBV3-2; D gene: TRBD2; CDR3 DNA: TGTGCCAGCAGCCAAGCCTCACTAGCGGGGGGGCGAGGGCAGTTCTTC; CDR3 protein: CASSQASLAGGRGQFF
clone size: NA; J gene: TRBJ1-5; V gene: TRBV2; D gene: NA; CDR3 DNA: TGTGCCAGCAGCCCACAGAATCAGCCCCAGCATTTT; CDR3 protein: CASSPQNQPQHF